The rows below give T cell receptor beta chains drawn from one sample of a study of T cell responses to AZD1222 COVID-19 vaccine. Sequencing used immunoSEQ multiplex PCR; TCRdb keeps in-frame clones, though not all of them. Among around 160,000 clones listed, around nine tenths were seen once. Sequencing used peripheral blood, obtained on day 0 of AZD1222 vaccination. The receptors shown here come from an adult in good health. CDR3s include the opening cysteine and the closing phenylalanine or tryptophan. Fields, in order: J gene, V gene, D gene, clone size, CDR3 DNA, CDR3 protein. The D gene is left open where the match is weak. Not every row has a clone size; where given, it reads once, few, many or a size class.

j_call: TRBJ1-1
v_call: TRBV5-6
d_call: .
clone_size: .
cdr3_nt: TGTGCCAGCAGCTTGAACCCGAACACTGAAGCTTTCTTT
cdr3_aa: CASSLNPNTEAFF

j_call: TRBJ1-5
v_call: TRBV20-1
d_call: .
clone_size: .
cdr3_nt: TGCAGTGCTAGTAAAACAGGCCACAATCAGCCCCAGCATTTT
cdr3_aa: CSASKTGHNQPQHF

j_call: TRBJ2-5
v_call: TRBV5-4
d_call: .
clone_size: .
cdr3_nt: TGTGCCAGCAGCTTGGGGGGGGCAGGGGAAGAGACCCAGTACTTC
cdr3_aa: CASSLGGAGEETQYF

j_call: TRBJ2-7
v_call: TRBV15
d_call: .
clone_size: few
cdr3_nt: TGTGCCACCAGAACGCAGGGGCACGAGCAGTACTTC
cdr3_aa: CATRTQGHEQYF

j_call: TRBJ2-7
v_call: TRBV28
d_call: .
clone_size: few
cdr3_nt: TGTGCCAGCAGTGTACGACTAGGGACCTACTTC
cdr3_aa: CASSVRLGTYF

j_call: TRBJ1-5
v_call: TRBV30
d_call: .
clone_size: once
cdr3_nt: TGTGCCTGGAGTGCCAAGGGCCTTCATCAGCCCCAGCATTTT
cdr3_aa: CAWSAKGLHQPQHF

j_call: TRBJ1-4
v_call: TRBV29-1
d_call: .
clone_size: .
cdr3_nt: TGCAGCGGGAGGGCCGATAATGAAAAACTGTTTTTT
cdr3_aa: CSGRADNEKLFF

j_call: TRBJ1-6
v_call: TRBV6-5
d_call: TRBD1
clone_size: .
cdr3_nt: TGTGCCTCACAGGGGAGCGATAATTCACCCCTCCACTTT
cdr3_aa: CASQGSDNSPLHF

j_call: TRBJ2-2
v_call: TRBV6-5
d_call: .
clone_size: .
cdr3_nt: TGTGCCACCCGGTTAACCGGGGAGCTGTTTTTT
cdr3_aa: CATRLTGELFF

j_call: TRBJ2-7
v_call: TRBV5-5
d_call: .
clone_size: .
cdr3_nt: TGTGCCAGCAGCTTGTCCTCCTTAGGCCTCGAGCAGTACTTC
cdr3_aa: CASSLSSLGLEQYF

j_call: TRBJ1-2
v_call: TRBV28
d_call: .
clone_size: .
cdr3_nt: TGTGCCAGCGGACAGAGGTATGGCTACACCTTC
cdr3_aa: CASGQRYGYTF

j_call: TRBJ1-2
v_call: TRBV5-1
d_call: .
clone_size: .
cdr3_nt: TGCGCCAGCAGCTTGAACACGGAGGCGGGCTACACCTTC
cdr3_aa: CASSLNTEAGYTF

j_call: TRBJ1-1
v_call: TRBV19
d_call: TRBD1
clone_size: few
cdr3_nt: TGTGCCAGTAGTGGGACAGTGAACACTGAAGCTTTCTTT
cdr3_aa: CASSGTVNTEAFF

j_call: TRBJ1-2
v_call: TRBV28
d_call: .
clone_size: few
cdr3_nt: TGTGCCACCACCGAGACACCTACTAGGGATACCTATGGCTACACCTTC
cdr3_aa: CATTETPTRDTYGYTF

j_call: TRBJ1-4
v_call: TRBV5-1
d_call: .
clone_size: .
cdr3_nt: TGCGCCAGCAGCTTGCAGGGGAATGAAAAACTGTTTTTT
cdr3_aa: CASSLQGNEKLFF

j_call: TRBJ2-4
v_call: TRBV11-2
d_call: .
clone_size: .
cdr3_nt: TGTGCCAGCAGCGGGTCCCTAGCCAAAAACATTCAGTACTTC
cdr3_aa: CASSGSLAKNIQYF

j_call: TRBJ2-5
v_call: TRBV12-3/TRBV12-4
d_call: .
clone_size: .
cdr3_nt: TGTGCCAGCAGTATCGGGGCCCGAGGGACCCAGTACTTC
cdr3_aa: CASSIGARGTQYF

j_call: TRBJ1-2
v_call: TRBV6-2/TRBV6-3
d_call: TRBD1
clone_size: .
cdr3_nt: TGTGCCAGCAGTTACGCAGGGGGCAAGGGCTATGGCTACACCTTC
cdr3_aa: CASSYAGGKGYGYTF

j_call: TRBJ1-6
v_call: TRBV5-1
d_call: .
clone_size: .
cdr3_nt: TGCGCCAGCAGCTTGACTGGCCATTATAATTCACCCCTCCACTTT
cdr3_aa: CASSLTGHYNSPLHF

j_call: TRBJ2-7
v_call: TRBV5-1
d_call: .
clone_size: .
cdr3_nt: TGCGCCAGCAGCCTCAGAGGTCCGGTGGTTGACTACGAGCAGTACTTC
cdr3_aa: CASSLRGPVVDYEQYF

j_call: TRBJ1-2
v_call: TRBV25-1
d_call: .
clone_size: .
cdr3_nt: TGTGCCAGCAGTGATTCTAACAGGGTTAACTATGGCTACACCTTC
cdr3_aa: CASSDSNRVNYGYTF

j_call: TRBJ2-7
v_call: TRBV28
d_call: .
clone_size: few
cdr3_nt: TGTGCCAGCAGTTTCACAGTTTCCTACGAGCAGTACTTC
cdr3_aa: CASSFTVSYEQYF

j_call: TRBJ1-4
v_call: TRBV6-1
d_call: TRBD1
clone_size: .
cdr3_nt: TGTGCCAGCAGTGAAGCGCGAGGGGGCGTTGAAAAACTGTTTTTT
cdr3_aa: CASSEARGGVEKLFF

j_call: TRBJ1-3
v_call: TRBV13
d_call: TRBD1
clone_size: .
cdr3_nt: TGTGCCAGCAGCTCGTACAGGGGAACCCCTGGAAACACCATATATTTT
cdr3_aa: CASSSYRGTPGNTIYF

j_call: TRBJ1-1
v_call: TRBV27
d_call: TRBD1
clone_size: .
cdr3_nt: TGTGCCAGCAGTTTAATGGCAGGGGGGTCGGGCACTGAAGCTTTCTTT
cdr3_aa: CASSLMAGGSGTEAFF

j_call: TRBJ1-5
v_call: TRBV20-1
d_call: .
clone_size: .
cdr3_nt: TGCAGTGCTAGTGTACAGGGCAATCAGCCCCAGCATTTT
cdr3_aa: CSASVQGNQPQHF